This passage covers 8 T cell receptor beta chains from one sample sequenced in a study of blood T cell repertoires in COVID-19. Only in-frame clones appear in the TCRdb table, and some are missing; sequencing was by immunoSEQ multiplex PCR. The table has approximately 250,000 clones, about 82% seen once. The sample taken for sequencing was PBMCs or T cells enriched from blood (not recorded which). These receptor sequences come from a woman aged 45 to 65 with acute COVID-19.

The rearrangement uses TRBV10-2 and TRBJ2-2; TRBD1 matches 8 bases. Germline values: CDR1 WSHSY, CDR2 SAAADI. Germline trimming cut 7 bases from V and 7 bases from J; bases unmatched to any gene: 8. The CDR3 is made up of 14 amino acids. CDR3 DNA: TGCGCCAGCAAGGGGCAGGGGGCCGACGGGGAGCTGTTTTTT. This translates into CASKGQGADGELFF.

This clone was found once. V and J are TRBV9 and TRBJ1-2; 8 bases fit TRBD1. The V gene's germline CDR1 is SGDLS and CDR2 YYNGEE. Unmatched junction bases numbered 10, after V lost 4 bases and J lost 5 bases. The CDR3 extends over 15 amino acids. The DNA for the CDR3 is TGTGCCAGCAGCCCTCAGGGGGCTGTGGCTTATGGCTACACCTTC. Translation: CASSPQGAVAYGYTF.

Written as DNA, the CDR3 is TGTGCCAGTAGTCCAGGGAGGGATTCACCCCTCCACTTT. Its protein product is CASSPGRDSPLHF. The chain links TRBV19 to TRBJ1-6; perhaps TRBD1 as D (5 bases). Trimming cost V 5 bases and J 8 bases, with 10 bases left between them. In germline, CDR1 is LNHDA, CDR2 SQIVND (reference sequence). The CDR3 has 13 amino acids.

This rearrangement joins TRBV7-8 to TRBJ2-1, with 12 bases fitting TRBD2. The CDR3 extends over 18 amino acids. The germline CDR1 and CDR2 sequences are SGHVS and FQNEAQ. J was trimmed by 4 bases and V by 4 bases; bases with no gene match: 11. CDR3 residues: CASSSRSLLAGGYNEQFF. The CDR3 nucleotides read TGTGCCAGCAGCTCGCGATCTTTACTAGCGGGGGGTTACAATGAGCAGTTCTTC.

The chain links TRBV5-6 to TRBJ1-6; perhaps TRBD1 as D (5 bases). V was clipped by 3 bases and J by 13 bases, with 14 bases between them. The CDR3 totals 13 residues. In germline, CDR1 is SGHDT, CDR2 YYEEEE. CDR3 DNA sequence: TGTGCCAGCAGCTCCAGACAGTCTGGGCCCCTCCACTTT. Its translation is CASSSRQSGPLHF.

This clone occurred many times. V is TRBV29-1 and J is TRBJ1-1; 7 nucleotides match TRBD1. Trimming took 7 bases from V and 4 from J; bases not matched to a gene: 3. CDR3 length: 11 amino acids. CDR1 is SQVTM and CDR2 is ANQGSEA in the germline V gene. The CDR3 loop is CSAGQPTEAFF. CDR3 coding DNA: TGCAGCGCGGGACAGCCCACTGAAGCTTTCTTT.

The CDR3 here is CASSAGLREKLFF. In nucleotides, the CDR3 is TGTGCCAGCAGCGCGGGGTTGAGAGAAAAACTGTTTTTT. V is TRBV2 and J is TRBJ1-4, with D unresolved. Germline V lookup: CDR1 SNHLY, CDR2 FYNNEI. The V end was cut by 6 bases, the J end by 8 bases, with 13 bases between. The CDR3 consists of 13 residues.

This clone was observed a single time. This chain joins TRBV18 and TRBJ2-5; 7 bases map to TRBD1. CDR3 size: 21 residues. The V and J ends lost 4 bases and 1 base, in that order; junction bases with no gene match: 24. Germline CDR1 reads KGHSH; CDR2 reads LQKENI. The DNA for the CDR3 is TGTGCCAGCTCACGAGGGACAGTTCGTTCCCCAGCACCTCCCCCCCAAGAGACCCAGTACTTC. Translating it yields CASSRGTVRSPAPPPQETQYF.